This T cell receptor (beta chain) came from a study of cytomegalovirus exposure and HLA in healthy donors. Points from the study as a whole: Among the most significant clusters, several appeared linked to common viral pathogens in a later analysis.

Of note for this clone: The antigen remains unidentified.

With V trimmed by 3 bases and J by 10 bases, 3 bases remained unmatched. The CDR3 contains 14 residues. From germline, CDR1 is LNHNV and CDR2 YYDKDF (reference sequence). PCR used 60 Vbeta primers and 13 Jbeta primers. Using immunoSEQ multiplex PCR, the repertoire was profiled, and TCRdb retains in-frame clones only, with some absent. The table includes fewer than 250,000 clones, about 82% detected once. The clonotype was recovered from a man aged 30 to 45 in good health and CMV-seronegative. V and J are TRBV15 and TRBJ1-6, with TRBD1 matching over 10 bases. Sequencing was carried out using PBMCs. CDR3 DNA: TGTGCCACCAGCAGCGGGACAGGGGACTCACCCCTCCACTTT. Encoded protein: CATSSGTGDSPLHF.